This T cell receptor (beta chain) was profiled in a study of blood T cell repertoires in COVID-19. The CDR3 is 12 residues long. Per germline, CDR1 SGHVS and CDR2 FNYEAQ. Trimming cost V 3 bases and J 8 bases, with 8 bases left between them. Produced via immunoSEQ multiplex PCR; TCRdb's table is partial and in-frame only. The data contain 200,000 or so clones, about 88% of them singletons. The rearrangement joins TRBV7-6 to TRBJ2-1; a weak D match, TRBD2 (6 bases). The sequenced sample was peripheral blood. The clonotype comes from a man aged 45-65 years with COVID-19, enrolled during active disease. The CDR3 DNA sequence: TGTGCCAGCAGCTTCCCTAGCGATGAGCAGTTCTTC. This encodes CASSFPSDEQFF.